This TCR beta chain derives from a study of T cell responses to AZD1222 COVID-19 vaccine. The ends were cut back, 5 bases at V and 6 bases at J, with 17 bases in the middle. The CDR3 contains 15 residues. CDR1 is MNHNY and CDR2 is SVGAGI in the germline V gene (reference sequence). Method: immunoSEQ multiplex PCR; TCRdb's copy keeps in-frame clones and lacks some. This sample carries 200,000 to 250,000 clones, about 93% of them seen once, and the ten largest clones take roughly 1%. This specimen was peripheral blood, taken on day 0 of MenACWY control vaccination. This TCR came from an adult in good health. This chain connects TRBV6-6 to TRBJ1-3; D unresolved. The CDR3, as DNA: TGTGCCAGCAGTACATTTCGCTGGGGAGAAAACACCATATATTTT. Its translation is CASSTFRWGENTIYF.